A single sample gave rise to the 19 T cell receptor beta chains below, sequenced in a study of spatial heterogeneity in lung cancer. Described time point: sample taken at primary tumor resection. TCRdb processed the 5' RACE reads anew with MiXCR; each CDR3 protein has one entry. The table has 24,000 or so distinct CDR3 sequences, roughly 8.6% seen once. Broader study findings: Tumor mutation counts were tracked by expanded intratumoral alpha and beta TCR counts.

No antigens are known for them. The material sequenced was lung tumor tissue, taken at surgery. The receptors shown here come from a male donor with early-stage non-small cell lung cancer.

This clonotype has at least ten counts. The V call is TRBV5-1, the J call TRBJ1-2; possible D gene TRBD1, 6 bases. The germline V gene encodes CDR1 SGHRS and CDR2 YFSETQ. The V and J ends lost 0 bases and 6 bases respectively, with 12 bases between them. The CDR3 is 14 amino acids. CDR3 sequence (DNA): TGCGCCAGCAGCTTGGCCAGCGCAGGGGATGGCTACACCTTC. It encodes CASSLASAGDGYTF.

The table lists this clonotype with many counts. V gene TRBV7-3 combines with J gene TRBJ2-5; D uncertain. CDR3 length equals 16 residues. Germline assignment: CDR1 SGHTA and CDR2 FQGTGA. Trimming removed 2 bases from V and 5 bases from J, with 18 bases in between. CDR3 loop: CASSLGRRSDSETQYF. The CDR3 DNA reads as TGTGCCAGCAGCTTAGGGCGAAGATCAGATTCGGAGACCCAGTACTTC.

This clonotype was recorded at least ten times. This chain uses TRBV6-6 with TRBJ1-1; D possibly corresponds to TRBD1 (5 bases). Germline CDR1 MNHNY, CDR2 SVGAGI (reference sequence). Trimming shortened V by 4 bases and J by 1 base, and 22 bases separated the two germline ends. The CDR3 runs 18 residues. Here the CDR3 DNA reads TGTGCCAGCAGTTTAGGGGCCCGTCGTCGGGGTGCGAACACTGAAGCTTTCTTT. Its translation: CASSLGARRRGANTEAFF.

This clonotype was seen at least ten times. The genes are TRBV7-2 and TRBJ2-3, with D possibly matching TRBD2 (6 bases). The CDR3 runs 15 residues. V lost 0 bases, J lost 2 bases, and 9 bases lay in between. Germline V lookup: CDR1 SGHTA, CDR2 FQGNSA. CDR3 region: CASSLAGGDTDTQYF. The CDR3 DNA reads TGTGCCAGCAGCTTAGCGGGAGGTGACACAGATACGCAGTATTTT.

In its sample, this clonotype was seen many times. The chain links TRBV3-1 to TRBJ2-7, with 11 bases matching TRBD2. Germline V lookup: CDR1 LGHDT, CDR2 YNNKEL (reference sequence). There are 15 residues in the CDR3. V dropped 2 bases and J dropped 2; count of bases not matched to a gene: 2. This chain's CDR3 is CASSQLAGGTYEQYF. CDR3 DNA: TGTGCCAGCAGCCAACTAGCGGGGGGCACCTACGAGCAGTACTTC.

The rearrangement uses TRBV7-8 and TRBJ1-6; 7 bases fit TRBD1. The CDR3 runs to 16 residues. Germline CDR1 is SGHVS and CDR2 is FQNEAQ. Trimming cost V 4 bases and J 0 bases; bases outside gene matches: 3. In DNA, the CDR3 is TGTGCCAGCAGCTCGGGACAGAGCTCCTATAATTCACCCCTCCACTTT. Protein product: CASSSGQSSYNSPLHF.

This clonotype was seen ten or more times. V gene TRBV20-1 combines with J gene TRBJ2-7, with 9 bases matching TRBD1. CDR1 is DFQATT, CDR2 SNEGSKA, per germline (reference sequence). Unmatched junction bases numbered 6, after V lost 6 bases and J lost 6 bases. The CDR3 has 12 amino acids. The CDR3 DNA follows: TGCAGTGCCACAGGGGGCGGGTCCGAGCAGTACTTC. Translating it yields CSATGGGSEQYF.

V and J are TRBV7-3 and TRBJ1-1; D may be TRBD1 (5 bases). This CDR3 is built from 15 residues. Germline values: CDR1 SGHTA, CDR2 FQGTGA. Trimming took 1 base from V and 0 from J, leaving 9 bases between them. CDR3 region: CASSLRGTMNTEAFF. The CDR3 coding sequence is TGTGCCAGCAGCTTAAGGGGGACGATGAACACTGAAGCTTTCTTT.

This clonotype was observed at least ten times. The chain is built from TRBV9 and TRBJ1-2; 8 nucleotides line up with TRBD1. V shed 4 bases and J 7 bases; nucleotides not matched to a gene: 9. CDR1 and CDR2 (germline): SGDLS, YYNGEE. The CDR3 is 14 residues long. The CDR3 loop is CASSSRGLFGGYTF. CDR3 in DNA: TGTGCCAGCAGCTCCAGGGGGCTCTTCGGTGGCTACACCTTC.

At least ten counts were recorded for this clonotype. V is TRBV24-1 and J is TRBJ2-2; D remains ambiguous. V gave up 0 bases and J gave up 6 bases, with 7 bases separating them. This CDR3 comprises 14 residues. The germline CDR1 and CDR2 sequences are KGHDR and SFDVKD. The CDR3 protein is CATSDLGDPGELFF. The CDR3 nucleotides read TGTGCCACCAGTGATTTGGGGGATCCCGGGGAGCTGTTTTTT.

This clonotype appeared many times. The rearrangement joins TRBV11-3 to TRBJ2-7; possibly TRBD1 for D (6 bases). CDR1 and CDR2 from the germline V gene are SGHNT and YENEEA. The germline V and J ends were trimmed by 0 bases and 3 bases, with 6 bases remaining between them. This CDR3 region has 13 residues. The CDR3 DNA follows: TGTGCCAGCAGCTTAGAAGGGGGCTACGAGCAGTACTTC. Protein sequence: CASSLEGGYEQYF.

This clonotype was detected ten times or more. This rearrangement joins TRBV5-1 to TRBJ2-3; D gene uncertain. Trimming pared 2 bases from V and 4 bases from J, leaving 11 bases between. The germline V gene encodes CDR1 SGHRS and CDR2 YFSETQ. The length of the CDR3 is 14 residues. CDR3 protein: CASSFGSFADTQYF. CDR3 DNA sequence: TGCGCCAGCAGCTTTGGTAGCTTCGCAGATACGCAGTATTTT.

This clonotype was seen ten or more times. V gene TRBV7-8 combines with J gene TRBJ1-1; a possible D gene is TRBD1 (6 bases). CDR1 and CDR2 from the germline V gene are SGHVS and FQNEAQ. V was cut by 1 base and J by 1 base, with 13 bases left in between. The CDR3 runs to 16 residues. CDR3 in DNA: TGTGCCAGCAGCTTAGTCCCAGGGGAGGGGAACACTGAAGCTTTCTTT. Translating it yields CASSLVPGEGNTEAFF.

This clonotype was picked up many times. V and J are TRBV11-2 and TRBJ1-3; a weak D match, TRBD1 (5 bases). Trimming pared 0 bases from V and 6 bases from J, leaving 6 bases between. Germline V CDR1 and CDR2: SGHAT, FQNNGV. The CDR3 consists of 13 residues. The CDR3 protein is CASSLDRENTIYF. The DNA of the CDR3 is TGTGCCAGCAGCTTAGACAGGGAAAACACCATATATTTT.

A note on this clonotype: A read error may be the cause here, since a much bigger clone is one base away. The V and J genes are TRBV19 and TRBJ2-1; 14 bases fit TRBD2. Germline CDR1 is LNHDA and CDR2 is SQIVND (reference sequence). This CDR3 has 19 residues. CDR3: CDSSLSGTSGGNSYNEQFF. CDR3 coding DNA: TGTGACAGTAGCCTGTCCGGGACTAGCGGGGGTAACTCCTACAATGAGCAGTTCTTC.

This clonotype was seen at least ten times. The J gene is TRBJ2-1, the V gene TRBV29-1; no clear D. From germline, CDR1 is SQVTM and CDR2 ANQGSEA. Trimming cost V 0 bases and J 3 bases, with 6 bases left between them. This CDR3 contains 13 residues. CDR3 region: CSVEDDLYNEQFF. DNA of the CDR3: TGCAGCGTTGAAGACGACCTCTACAATGAGCAGTTCTTC.

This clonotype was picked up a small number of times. CDR3 region: CASSFSGRINNEQFF. DNA for the CDR3: TGTGCCAGCAGCTTTAGCGGGAGGATCAACAATGAGCAGTTCTTC. The J gene is TRBJ2-1, the V gene TRBV7-8; TRBD2 agrees at 10 bases. Germline CDR1 is SGHVS and CDR2 is FQNEAQ. This CDR3 has 15 residues. The J segment lost 5 bases and the V segment lost 3 bases, leaving 4 bases of the junction unmatched. Full variable domain (remainder filled in from reference TRBV7-8 and TRBJ2-1): GAGVSQSPRYKVAKRGQDVALRCDPISGHVSLFWYQQALGQGPEFLTYFQNEAQLDKSGLPSDRFFAERPEGSVSTLKIQRTQQEDSAVYLCASSFSGRINNEQFFGPGTRLTVL.

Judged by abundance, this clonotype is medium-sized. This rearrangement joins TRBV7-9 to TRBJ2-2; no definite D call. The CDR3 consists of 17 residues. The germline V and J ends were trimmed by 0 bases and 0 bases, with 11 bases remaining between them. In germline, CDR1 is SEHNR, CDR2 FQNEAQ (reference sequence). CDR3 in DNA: TGTGCCAGCAGCTTAGCAAAGATCACCCCGAACACCGGGGAGCTGTTTTTT. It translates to CASSLAKITPNTGELFF. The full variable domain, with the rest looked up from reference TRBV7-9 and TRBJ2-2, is DTGVSQNPRHKITKRGQNVTFRCDPISEHNRLYWYRQTLGQGPEFLTYFQNEAQLEKSRLLSDRFSAERPKGSFSTLEIQRTEQGDSAMYLCASSLAKITPNTGELFFGEGSRLTVL.

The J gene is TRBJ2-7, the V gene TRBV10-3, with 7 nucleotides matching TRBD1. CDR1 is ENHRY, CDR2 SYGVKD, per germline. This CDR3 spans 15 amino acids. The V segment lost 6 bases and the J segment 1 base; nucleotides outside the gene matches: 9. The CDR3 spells CAIRDPGQSSYEQYF. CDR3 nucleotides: TGTGCCATCAGGGACCCGGGACAGAGTTCCTACGAGCAGTACTTC.